The clone carrying this TCR beta chain was counted between two and nine times. The CDR3 length is 13 residues. Germline V gene lookup returns CDR1 LGHNA and CDR2 YNFKEQ. V was trimmed by 0 bases and J by 9 bases, leaving 6 bases between them. The data derive from a study of blood T cells in healthy people across ages. Across the whole study: Template switching recovered approximately one barcoded beta molecule for every two T cells.

Together with a sample-barcoded 5' primer, a J-beta primer mix was included in a second PCR lasting roughly 6 to 12 cycles. TCRdb re-analysed the 5' RACE reads in MiXCR, keeping a single row per CDR3 protein. The repertoire consists of roughly 830,000 distinct CDR3 sequences, with approximately 65% occurring once and the leading ten covering around 30%. The clonotype comes from a man aged 25-45 years in good health. What was sequenced was blood. The rearrangement uses TRBV4-2 and TRBJ1-6, with D hard to call. The CDR3 DNA is TGTGCCAGCAGCCAAGAACCCACTTCACCCCTCCACTTT. The encoded protein is CASSQEPTSPLHF.